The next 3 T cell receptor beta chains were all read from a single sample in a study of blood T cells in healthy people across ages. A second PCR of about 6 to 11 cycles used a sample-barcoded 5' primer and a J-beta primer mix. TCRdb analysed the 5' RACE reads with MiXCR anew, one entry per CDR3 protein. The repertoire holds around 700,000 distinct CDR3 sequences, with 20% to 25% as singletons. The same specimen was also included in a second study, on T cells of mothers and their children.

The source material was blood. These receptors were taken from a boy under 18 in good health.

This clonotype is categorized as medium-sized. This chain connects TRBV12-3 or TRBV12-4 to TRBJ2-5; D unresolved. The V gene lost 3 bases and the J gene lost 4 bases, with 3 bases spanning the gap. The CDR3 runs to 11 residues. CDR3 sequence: CASSFGETQYF. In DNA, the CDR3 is TGTGCCAGCAGTTTCGGAGAGACCCAGTACTTC.

The chain's CDR3 is CASSGSGNSDTQYF. DNA of the CDR3: TGTGCCAGCAGCGGTAGCGGGAACTCAGATACGCAGTATTTT. This chain links TRBV9 with TRBJ2-3; 8 nucleotides align to TRBD2. Germline trimming cut 3 bases from V and 4 bases from J; bases unmatched to any gene: 4. CDR1 is SGDLS and CDR2 is YYNGEE in the germline V gene. CDR3 size: 14 residues.

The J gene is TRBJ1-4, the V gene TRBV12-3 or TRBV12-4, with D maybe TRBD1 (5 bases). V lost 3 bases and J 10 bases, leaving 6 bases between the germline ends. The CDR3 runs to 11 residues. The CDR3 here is CASSFGGKLFF. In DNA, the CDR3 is TGTGCCAGCAGTTTTGGGGGAAAACTGTTTTTT.